The 19 T cell receptor beta chains below all came from one sample that was sequenced in a study of T cells after yellow fever vaccination (dated by TCRdb to about 2019). The sample's treatment or condition label, decoded: live attenuated yellow fever vaccine strain. The library was generated by 5' RACE. Data came from an Illumina NovaSeq 6000. Using fastp trimming at Q25 and MiXCR clonotype assembly, TCRdb reanalyzed the public sequencing data and kept in-frame beta chains. For every CDR3 protein sequence, its rows merge into one entry that carries the most common genes and DNA. This sample gives 150,000 to 200,000 distinct CDR3 sequences in total; about 10% of them show up just once. Of the sample, 30% to 45% is held by the ten largest clones. This sample comprised CD8+ T cells sorted from PBMCs, obtained 15 days after the yellow fever booster vaccination. The source of these receptors is a man aged 18 to 29 who received the YFV17D yellow fever vaccine.

This chain connects TRBV6-2 or TRBV6-3 to TRBJ2-2, with D tentatively TRBD1 (5 bases). Trimming stripped 11 bases from V and 0 bases from J, with 10 bases between. This CDR3 is built from 13 residues. Germline CDR1 MNHEY, CDR2 SVGEGT. CDR3 coding DNA: TGTGCCGGACAAAGGCCGAACACCGGGGAGCTGTTTTTT. This gives the protein CAGQRPNTGELFF.

This clonotype was seen only a few times. The rearrangement uses TRBV27 and TRBJ2-3, with 8 positions matching TRBD2. After removal of 8 bases from V and 1 base from J, the junction contained 5 bases not matched to a gene. The CDR3 loop spans 14 amino acids. Per germline, CDR1 MNHEY and CDR2 SMNVEV (reference sequence). The CDR3 DNA follows: TGTGCCAGCGCGCCAGCGGGGGGCACAGATACGCAGTATTTT. Translating it yields CASAPAGGTDTQYF.

CDR3 bases: TGTGCCAGCAGTTTGGAAGGGAACTACGAGCAGTACGTC. Translated, it gives CASSLEGNYEQYV. V usage is TRBV12-3 or TRBV12-4 and J usage is TRBJ2-7; D is unclear. Trimming removed 3 bases from V and 3 bases from J, with 9 bases in between. CDR3 size: 13 residues.

This clonotype was observed a handful of times. The chain joins TRBV6-2 or TRBV6-3 to TRBJ2-7, with D perhaps TRBD2 (6 bases). CDR3 length equals 14 residues. Germline V gene data show CDR1 as MNHEY and CDR2 as SVGEGT. V gave up 4 bases and J gave up 5 bases, with 15 bases separating them. The CDR3 here is CASSSGLRRNEQYV. For the CDR3, the DNA is TGTGCCAGCAGTTCGGGACTTCGTAGGAACGAGCAGTACGTC.

V usage is TRBV4-1 and J usage is TRBJ2-1; D might be TRBD2 (5 bases). V lost 0 bases and J 4 bases, leaving 16 bases between the germline ends. Looked up from germline, CDR1 is MGHRA and CDR2 is YSYEKL. The CDR3 runs to 17 residues. The CDR3 DNA follows: TGCGCCAGCAGCCAAGAGGCGGGTTTTGAAAGATACAATGAGCAGTTCTTC. Residues: CASSQEAGFERYNEQFF.

This clonotype was detected only a few times. The V and J genes are TRBV12-3 or TRBV12-4 and TRBJ2-3; 8 nucleotides align to TRBD2. The V gene end was trimmed by 5 bases and the J gene end by 1 base; junction bases not matched to a gene: 5. CDR3 length: 15 residues. The CDR3 loop is CASSATSGRTDTQYF. The DNA for the CDR3 is TGTGCCAGCAGTGCTACTAGCGGACGCACAGATACGCAGTATTTT.

This chain uses TRBV4-1 with TRBJ2-5; possible D gene TRBD1, 8 bases. V lost 3 bases to trimming and J lost 3 bases, with 35 bases between them. CDR3 length: 22 amino acids. Germline CDR1 is MGHRA and CDR2 is YSYEKL. DNA of the CDR3: TGCGCCAGCAGCCAGCCCTTAGGGGGCGGGGGCCGACAGGGGCGGCCTGAAGAGACCCAGTACTTC. This sequence encodes CASSQPLGGGGRQGRPEETQYF.

This clonotype was picked up a small number of times. This chain joins TRBV5-1 and TRBJ1-5; possible D gene TRBD1, 6 bases. Looked up from germline, CDR1 is SGHRS and CDR2 is YFSETQ. Deletions cut 0 bases from V and 7 bases from J, with 14 bases between. The CDR3 has 15 amino acids. CDR3 region: CASSLESGVGQPQHF. The CDR3, as DNA: TGCGCCAGCAGCTTGGAATCAGGGGTTGGGCAGCCCCAGCATTTT.

The chain has TRBV14 and TRBJ2-1, with D maybe TRBD1 (6 bases). CDR1 and CDR2 (germline): SGHDN, FVKESK. This CDR3 contains 16 residues. The V end lost 0 bases, the J end lost 2 bases, and 11 bases lay between the germline ends. In DNA, the CDR3 is TGTGCCAGCAGCCAAGAGGGTAGGGGGACCTACAATGAGCAGTTCTTC. The encoded protein is CASSQEGRGTYNEQFF. Using reference TRBV14 and TRBJ2-1 for the parts outside the CDR3, the full variable domain is EAGVTQFPSHSVIEKGQTVTLRCDPISGHDNLYWYRRVMGKEIKFLLHFVKESKQDESGMPNNRFLAERTGGTYSTLKVQPAELEDSGVYFCASSQEGRGTYNEQFFGPGTRLTVL.

This clonotype was counted between two and nine times. This chain connects TRBV6-5 to TRBJ1-2; 8 bases line up with TRBD1. Germline V lookup: CDR1 MNHEY, CDR2 SVGAGI. The CDR3 is made up of 16 amino acids. J gave up 2 bases and V 1 base, and 6 bases lay outside the gene matches. The CDR3 coding sequence is TGTGCCAGCAGTTACTGGCCGGGACAGGCAAACTATGGCTACACCTTC. Protein: CASSYWPGQANYGYTF.

V usage is TRBV19 and J usage is TRBJ2-5; D may correspond to TRBD1 or TRBD2 (5 bases each). Per the germline V gene, CDR1 is LNHDA and CDR2 is SQIVND (reference sequence). The CDR3 consists of 15 residues. The V end lost 3 bases, the J end lost 1 base, and 12 bases lay between the germline ends. As DNA, the CDR3 is TGTGCCAGTAGTATGAGAGGGGTCCTCCAAGAGACCCAGTACTTC. Amino acid sequence: CASSMRGVLQETQYF.

This clonotype was recorded at least ten times. This rearrangement joins TRBV7-2 to TRBJ1-2; D is undetermined. The V gene's germline CDR1 is SGHTA and CDR2 FQGNSA. V was trimmed by 5 bases and J by 7 bases, leaving 20 bases between them. This CDR3 region has 15 residues. CDR3 region: CASSKLTPGLLGYTF. The CDR3 coding sequence is TGTGCCAGCAGCAAACTCACGCCCGGGCTCCTTGGCTACACCTTC.

This clonotype was seen a handful of times. The CDR3 bases are TGCGCCAGCAGTGACTCGGACGCTAGCACAGATACGCAGTATTTT. Protein sequence: CASSDSDASTDTQYF. The V and J genes are TRBV10-2 and TRBJ2-3; D is undetermined. CDR1 WSHSY and CDR2 SAAADI come from the germline V gene. The CDR3 is 15 residues long. V lost 3 bases to trimming and J lost 0 bases, with 10 bases between them.

In this sample, this clonotype turned up a few times. V and J are TRBV6-1 and TRBJ2-1, with no clear D. The germline CDR1 and CDR2 sequences are MNHNS and SASEGT. V lost 8 bases to trimming and J lost 12 bases, with 11 bases between them. This CDR3 comprises 10 residues. The CDR3 region has the DNA TGTGCCAGCGGCGCATTGGGGCAGTTCTTC. As protein: CASGALGQFF.

This sequence joins TRBV6-5 and TRBJ1-2; 7 bases agree with TRBD1. Germline V lookup: CDR1 MNHEY, CDR2 SVGAGI. The V segment lost 0 bases and the J segment 6 bases; nucleotides outside the gene matches: 7. CDR3 length: 15 amino acids. The CDR3 region is CASSYSPGGSDGYTF. CDR3 nucleotides: TGTGCCAGCAGTTACTCCCCAGGGGGGAGTGATGGCTACACCTTC.

The chain uses TRBV6-5 and TRBJ2-5, with D perhaps matching TRBD1 (6 bases). V lost 4 bases and J 5 bases, leaving 14 bases between the germline ends. The CDR3 is made up of 14 amino acids. CDR1 is MNHEY, CDR2 SVGAGI, per germline. The CDR3 is CASSLQGSAETQYF. CDR3 nucleotide sequence: TGTGCCAGCAGTTTACAGGGTTCGGCTGAGACCCAGTACTTC.

The chain is built from TRBV5-5 and TRBJ2-1; D possibly corresponds to TRBD2 (5 bases). Trimming left V 0 bases short and J 6 bases short, with 10 bases between. The CDR3 is 14 amino acids. The V gene's germline CDR1 is SGHKS and CDR2 YYEKEE (reference sequence). The CDR3 is CASSLGWRLNEQFF. CDR3 bases: TGTGCCAGCAGCTTGGGTTGGAGGCTCAATGAGCAGTTCTTC.

The J gene is TRBJ1-1, the V gene TRBV12-3 or TRBV12-4; D not certain. The CDR3 sequence is 15 residues long. V shed 6 bases and J shed 0 bases, with 14 bases lying between them. CDR3 DNA: TGTGCCAGCAGACCGCCTCCGGGGTTGAACACTGAAGCTTTCTTT. Its protein is CASRPPPGLNTEAFF.

V usage is TRBV4-1 and J usage is TRBJ2-5; 8 nucleotides match TRBD2. Germline V gene data show CDR1 as MGHRA and CDR2 as YSYEKL. The J segment lost 4 bases and the V segment lost 0 bases, leaving 4 bases of the junction unmatched. The CDR3 is made up of 15 amino acids. This chain's CDR3 is CASSQDRGGRETQYF. The CDR3 bases are TGCGCCAGCAGCCAAGACCGGGGGGGCCGAGAGACCCAGTACTTC.